A selection of T cell receptor beta chains follows, all from one sample in a study of T-cell reconstitution after alpha-beta-depleted transplantation in children. TCRdb ran MiXCR on the PCR reads and lists one entry per CDR3 protein. The sample includes around 300,000 distinct CDR3 sequences, about a quarter of them seen just once. The sample consisted of PBMCs, mostly from graft donor cells, taken 180 days after TCRalphabeta/CD19-depleted stem cell transplant. Receptors originate from a male patient younger than 18 who had a stem cell transplant for acute lymphoblastic leukemia, so the T cells may come from the graft donor. CDR3s leave out the opening cysteine and the closing phenylalanine or tryptophan.

j_gene,v_gene,CDR3aa
TRBJ2-2,TRBV4-2,ASSQQRPNTGELF
TRBJ1-2,TRBV4-1,ASSRMGQGTTDGYT
TRBJ2-1,TRBV29-1,SVEDLLADEQF
TRBJ1-2,TRBV20-1,SASPARGEPKSGYT
TRBJ1-6,TRBV5-1,ASSLTGLSPLH
TRBJ2-2,TRBV12-3/TRBV12-4,ASTGGLWNTGELF
TRBJ1-2,TRBV9,ASSVQGVGSLYGYT
TRBJ2-7,TRBV9,ASSFGTSGSDEQY
TRBJ2-7,TRBV20-1,SARRGGRIHEQY
TRBJ2-5,TRBV5-1,ASKVQGSNQETQY
TRBJ2-3,TRBV6-5,ASSRVWRDTQY
TRBJ2-3,TRBV6-6,ASSPTEDTQY
TRBJ2-1,TRBV20-1,SSGQIPYNEQF
TRBJ2-1,TRBV18,ASSPTGQGRIHEQF
TRBJ1-1,TRBV29-1,SVVLAEQDNTEAF
TRBJ1-2,TRBV20-1,SARSRRGFYGYT
TRBJ2-5,TRBV7-9,ASSPRKGGQY
TRBJ2-4,TRBV5-1,ASSPPSAGANIQY
TRBJ2-1,TRBV19,ASSLGTSGIVDNEQF
TRBJ2-7,TRBV12-3/TRBV12-4,ASSPPRTGDPYEQY
TRBJ2-1,TRBV7-3,ASSLKGRDTAFYNEQF
TRBJ2-7,TRBV29-1,SVEDVAGSTYEQY
TRBJ2-7,TRBV5-1,ASSLTQYEQY
TRBJ2-1,TRBV20-1,SARGPGRGNEQF
TRBJ2-4,TRBV5-1,ASSLEIGGNIQY
TRBJ1-3,TRBV7-6,ASSFRANSGNTIY
TRBJ2-7,TRBV27,ASSFSLAGTYEQY
TRBJ2-7,TRBV3-1,ASSQGRGSRHEQY
TRBJ1-4,TRBV20-1,SARPGPRNEKLF
TRBJ2-7,TRBV11-1,ASSFWDSDRGPSYEQY
TRBJ2-7,TRBV12-3/TRBV12-4,ASSLPWAGGVEQY
TRBJ2-7,TRBV2,ASSVTVYEQY
TRBJ2-1,TRBV29-1,SVVGRGTSLSMEREQF
TRBJ2-7,TRBV6-1,ASSPSGGTYEQY
TRBJ2-5,TRBV5-1,ASSLTRQLQETQY
TRBJ2-7,TRBV27,ASSWAYESYEQY
TRBJ2-5,TRBV20-1,SPYPGGSHETQY
TRBJ2-7,TRBV15,ATSPTGSEQY
TRBJ2-5,TRBV6-1,ASSRQGAFETQY
TRBJ2-7,TRBV4-1,ASSQEVREQY
TRBJ2-7,TRBV20-1,SARVPSGGVYEQY